The subject of this entry is one T cell receptor beta chain. This sample was included in a study of cytomegalovirus exposure and HLA in healthy donors. The CDR3 contains 15 residues. Germline CDR1 and CDR2: LGHNA and YSLEER. J gave up 8 bases and V 1 base, and 3 bases lay outside the gene matches. PCR involved 60 Vbeta and 13 Jbeta primers. The assay was immunoSEQ multiplex PCR, and TCRdb's table has in-frame clones only and misses some. The table includes approximately 160,000 clones, 83% detected once. Input material: PBMCs. This receptor was taken from a man in his fifties in good health and CMV-seropositive. The chain uses TRBV4-3 and TRBJ1-4; the match to TRBD1 covers 11 bases. CDR3 in DNA: TGCGCCAGCAGCCAAGGGGACAGGGGGGACGAAAAACTGTTTTTT. It is translated as CASSQGDRGDEKLFF.